The entry below describes one T cell receptor (beta chain). The source of the sample is a study of blood T cell repertoires in COVID-19. TCRdb keeps only in-frame clones here, not all; method: immunoSEQ multiplex PCR. The sample includes about 180,000 clones, approximately 85% seen only once; the top ten take around 10%. There are 17 residues in the CDR3. V was cut by 1 base and J by 2 bases, with 16 bases left in between. The germline gives CDR1 SGHNT, CDR2 YENEEA. The specimen was peripheral blood. The chain employs TRBV11-3 and TRBJ2-3, with a tentative D call TRBD2 (5 bases). The TCR was taken from a woman older than 75 with acute or convalescent COVID-19. In DNA form, the CDR3 reads TGTGCCAGCAGCTTAGGGGCGGGTCCCTACGACACAGATACGCAGTATTTT. This encodes CASSLGAGPYDTDTQYF.